This TCR beta chain is from a study of blood T cell repertoires in COVID-19. Only in-frame clones appear in the TCRdb table, and some are missing; sequencing was by immunoSEQ multiplex PCR. The sample comprises tens of thousands of clones, roughly 86% of which are singletons, and 4.9% rests with the top ten. In the case of this clone: The sample contains more than one DNA sequence encoding this CDR3.

This CDR3 is built from 14 residues. V shed 0 bases and J 3 bases; nucleotides not matched to a gene: 1. Germline V gives CDR1 SGHRS, CDR2 YFSETQ. Sequences were obtained from peripheral blood. J is TRBJ2-7 and V is TRBV5-1; 9 bases line up with TRBD2. This sequence was found in a man aged 50-59 years with active or convalescent COVID-19. CDR3 sequence reads: CASSLEAGGYEQYF. CDR3 in DNA: TGCGCCAGCAGCTTGGAAGCGGGGGGCTACGAGCAGTACTTC.